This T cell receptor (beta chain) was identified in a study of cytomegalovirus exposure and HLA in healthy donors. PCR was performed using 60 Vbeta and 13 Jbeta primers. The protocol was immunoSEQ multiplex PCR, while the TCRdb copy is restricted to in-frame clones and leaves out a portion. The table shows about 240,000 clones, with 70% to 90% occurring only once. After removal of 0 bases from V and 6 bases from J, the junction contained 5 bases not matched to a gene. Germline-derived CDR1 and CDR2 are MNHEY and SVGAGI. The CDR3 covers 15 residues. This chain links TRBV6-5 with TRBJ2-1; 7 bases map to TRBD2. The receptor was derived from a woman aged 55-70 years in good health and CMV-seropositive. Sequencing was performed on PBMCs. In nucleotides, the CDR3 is TGTGCCAGCAGTTACTCTGCGGGGGAACGCAATGAGCAGTTCTTC. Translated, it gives CASSYSAGERNEQFF.